This is a list of T cell receptor beta chains from one sample in a study of shared clonotypes between healthy human individuals. Produced via immunoSEQ multiplex PCR; TCRdb's table is partial and in-frame only. The sample contains over 2 million clones, 90% to 95% of which appear only once. Source material: naive CD4+ T cells sorted from blood. The receptors originated from a young man in good health. Both conserved end residues are part of each CDR3. The order of the fields is D gene, CDR3 length, V gene, J gene, CDR3 protein, CDR3 DNA. The D gene is left open where the match is weak.

TRBD1,15,TRBV10-2,TRBJ1-5,CASSQQGVGNQPQHF,TGCGCCAGCAGTCAACAGGGGGTTGGCAATCAGCCCCAGCATTTT
.,13,TRBV4-1,TRBJ1-2,CASSQGRGYGYTF,TGCGCCAGCAGCCAAGGCAGGGGCTATGGCTACACCTTC
.,14,TRBV27,TRBJ2-7,CASSFKFTSYEQYF,TGTGCCAGCAGTTTTAAATTTACGAGCTACGAGCAGTACTTC
.,13,TRBV9,TRBJ2-1,CASSVEAYNEQFF,TGTGCCAGCAGCGTAGAGGCATACAATGAGCAGTTCTTC
.,11,TRBV5-6,TRBJ2-5,CASSLVETQYF,TGTGCCAGCAGCTTGGTGGAGACCCAGTACTTC
.,12,TRBV18,TRBJ1-1,CASSPSQFEAFF,TGTGCCAGCTCACCATCGCAGTTTGAAGCTTTCTTT
.,19,TRBV11-2,TRBJ2-6,CASSLKTGILTSGANVLTF,TGTGCCAGCAGCTTAAAGACTGGGATCCTTACCTCTGGGGCCAACGTCCTGACTTTC
.,11,TRBV6-6,TRBJ2-3,CASLVTDTQYF,TGTGCCAGCCTAGTTACAGATACGCAGTATTTT
.,12,TRBV7-9,TRBJ1-2,CASSLETYGYTF,TGTGCCAGCAGCTTAGAAACATATGGCTACACCTTC
.,15,TRBV5-1,TRBJ1-2,CASSLAGTSNYGYTF,TGCGCCAGCAGCTTGGCCGGGACTTCTAACTATGGCTACACCTTC
.,12,TRBV7-2,TRBJ2-2,CASSLLAGELFF,TGTGCCAGCAGCTTATTGGCCGGGGAGCTGTTTTTT
.,14,TRBV18,TRBJ2-3,CASSPGSDTDTQYF,TGTGCCAGCTCACCCGGGTCAGACACAGATACGCAGTATTTT
TRBD2,15,TRBV18,TRBJ2-1,CASSLTSGSGNEQFF,TGTGCCAGCTCACTGACTAGCGGGAGTGGAAATGAGCAGTTCTTC
.,15,TRBV5-1,TRBJ1-6,CASSLEGYGNSPLHF,TGCGCCAGCAGCTTGGAAGGGTATGGAAATTCACCCCTCCACTTT
.,16,TRBV10-3,TRBJ2-6,CATSARESSGANVLTF,TGTGCCACCAGCGCGAGGGAGAGCTCTGGGGCCAACGTCCTGACTTTC
.,12,TRBV6-1,TRBJ2-3,CASPSDGDTQYF,TGTGCCAGCCCCTCGGACGGGGATACGCAGTATTTT
TRBD2,15,TRBV7-3,TRBJ2-1,CASSYAAVAGNEQFF,TGTGCCAGCAGCTACGCGGCGGTAGCGGGGAATGAGCAGTTCTTC
TRBD2,16,TRBV10-1,TRBJ2-7,CARAGGRGNFSYEQYF,TGCGCCAGAGCGGGGGGGAGGGGGAATTTTTCCTACGAGCAGTACTTC
.,15,TRBV27,TRBJ2-6,CASSLEGSGANVLTF,TGTGCCAGCAGTTTGGAAGGGAGTGGGGCCAACGTCCTGACTTTC
.,15,TRBV7-9,TRBJ1-2,CASSPPAATSYGYTF,TGTGCCAGCAGCCCTCCCGCGGCCACCTCCTATGGCTACACCTTC
.,15,TRBV2,TRBJ2-7,CASKERGEPKGEQYF,TGTGCCAGCAAGGAGAGGGGCGAACCGAAGGGGGAGCAGTACTTC
.,13,TRBV2,TRBJ1-4,CASKGGSNEKLFF,TGTGCCAGTAAGGGGGGAAGTAATGAAAAACTGTTTTTT